This T cell receptor (beta chain) was sequenced in a study of blood T cell repertoires in COVID-19. Per the germline V gene, CDR1 is SGHTA and CDR2 is FQGNSA. The CDR3 totals 13 residues. Trimming cost V 5 bases and J 8 bases, with 13 bases left between them. Profiling relied on immunoSEQ multiplex PCR, and the TCRdb table lists in-frame clones only, not all of them. The sample lists some 100,000 clones, over 80% occurring once. This clonotype originated in a woman between 55 and 75 years old with acute or convalescent COVID-19. The chain joins TRBV7-2 to TRBJ2-4; no clear D gene. The sequenced sample was peripheral blood. CDR3 bases: TGTGCCAGCAGCACACAACCCCGGGACATTCAGTACTTC. It encodes CASSTQPRDIQYF.